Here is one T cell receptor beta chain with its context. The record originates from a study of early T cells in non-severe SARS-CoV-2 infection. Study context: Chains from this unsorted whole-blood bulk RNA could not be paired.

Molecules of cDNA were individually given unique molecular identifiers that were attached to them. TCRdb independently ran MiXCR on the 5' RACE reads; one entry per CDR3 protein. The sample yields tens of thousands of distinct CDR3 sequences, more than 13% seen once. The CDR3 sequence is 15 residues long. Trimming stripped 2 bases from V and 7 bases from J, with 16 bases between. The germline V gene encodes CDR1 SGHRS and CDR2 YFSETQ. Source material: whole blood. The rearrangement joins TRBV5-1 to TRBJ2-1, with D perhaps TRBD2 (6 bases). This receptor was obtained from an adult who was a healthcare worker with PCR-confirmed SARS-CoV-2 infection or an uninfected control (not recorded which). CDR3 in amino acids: CASSFDRGWLNEQFF. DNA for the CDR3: TGCGCCAGCAGCTTCGATCGGGGGTGGTTAAATGAGCAGTTCTTC.